The clone carrying this T cell receptor (beta chain) was seen ten or more times. Its antigen remains unknown. The CDR3 has 15 amino acids. The data stem from a study of T cells after yellow fever vaccination. Study context: Each low-cell-number fraction was prepared by means of SMART-Seq v4 Ultra Low Input.

Whole-study findings and limits: Overlap between CD4 and CD8 compartments was detected for a small share of clonotypes. Weaker overall, the secondary response nonetheless peaked faster (day 5 versus 15).

TCR cDNA was made by 5'RACE template switching, adding a universal primer site and UMIs. TCRdb re-called the 5' RACE reads through MiXCR, storing one row per CDR3 protein. The sample carries some 320,000 distinct CDR3 sequences, approximately 4.3% recorded once. The source was PBMCs, collected 15 days after the yellow fever booster vaccination. The J gene is TRBJ1-5, the V gene TRBV21-1; TRBD1 is the table's D call and was not checked against the DNA. TRBV21-1 is a documented pseudogene. This TCR was recovered from a man aged 18-30 years who received the YFV17D yellow fever vaccine. Here the CDR3 DNA reads TGTGCCAGCATCCCCGGGACAGGGTTCAATCAGCCCCAGCATTTT. The encoded protein is CASIPGTGFNQPQHF.